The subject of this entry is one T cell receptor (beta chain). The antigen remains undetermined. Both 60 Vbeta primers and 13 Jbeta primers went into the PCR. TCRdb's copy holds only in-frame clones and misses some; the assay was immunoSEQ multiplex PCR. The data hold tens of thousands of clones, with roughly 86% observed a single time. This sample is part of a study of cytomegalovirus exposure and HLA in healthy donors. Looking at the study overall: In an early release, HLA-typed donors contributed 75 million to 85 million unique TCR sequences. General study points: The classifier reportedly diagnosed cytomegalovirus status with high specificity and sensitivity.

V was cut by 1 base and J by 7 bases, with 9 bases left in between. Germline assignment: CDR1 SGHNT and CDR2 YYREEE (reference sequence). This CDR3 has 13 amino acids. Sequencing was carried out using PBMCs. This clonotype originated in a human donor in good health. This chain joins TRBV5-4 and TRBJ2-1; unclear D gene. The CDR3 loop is CASSLLEENEQFF. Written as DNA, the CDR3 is TGTGCCAGCAGCTTGCTAGAGGAGAATGAGCAGTTCTTC.